These 10 T cell receptor beta chains share one sample of origin, sequenced in a study of PD-1 blockade in mismatch repair-deficient tumors. The assay was immunoSEQ multiplex PCR, and TCRdb's table has in-frame clones only and misses some. This table has 120,000 or so clones, more than 85% appearing once. The material sequenced was peripheral blood, taken 44 weeks after starting pembrolizumab. These receptors were obtained from an adult with mismatch repair-deficient cancer.

This clone has a handful of counts. The chain employs TRBV30 and TRBJ1-3; D gene ambiguous. Germline V lookup: CDR1 GTSNPN, CDR2 SVGIG (reference sequence). The CDR3 runs 14 residues. V lost 1 base and J lost 2, with 9 bases in between. Written as DNA, the CDR3 is TGTGCCTGGAGTGCGGGCCCCCCTGGAAACACCATATATTTT. Protein sequence: CAWSAGPPGNTIYF. The complete variable domain, with remaining parts taken from reference TRBV30 and TRBJ1-3, reads SQTIHQWPATLVQPVGSPLSLECTVEGTSNPNLYWYRQAAGRGLQLLFYSVGIGQISSEVPQNLSASRPQDRQFILSSKKLLLSDSGFYLCAWSAGPPGNTIYFGEGSWLTVV.

The V gene is TRBV6-1, the J gene TRBJ1-4; tentatively, D is TRBD1 (6 bases). The V gene lost 4 bases and the J gene lost 11 bases, with 11 bases spanning the gap. The germline V gene encodes CDR1 MNHNS and CDR2 SASEGT. CDR3 length: 12 amino acids. The CDR3 nucleotides are TGTGCCAGCAGTGCCAGGGGTGAGAAACTGTTTTTT. This sequence encodes CASSARGEKLFF.

The sample holds one count of this clone. The CDR3 sequence: CASSEGGRDEQFF. The CDR3 region has the DNA TGCGCCAGCAGTGAGGGGGGGAGGGATGAGCAGTTCTTC. This rearrangement joins TRBV10-1 to TRBJ2-1, with TRBD2 matching over 7 bases. The CDR3 has 13 residues. V shed 2 bases, J shed 8 bases, and the junction held 3 bases outside the gene matches. CDR1 and CDR2 (germline): WNHNN, SYGVQD (reference sequence).

The chain uses TRBV29-1 and TRBJ2-5; 7 bases fit TRBD1. The CDR3 length is 13 residues. Germline values: CDR1 SQVTM, CDR2 ANQGSEA. V shed 6 bases and J 5 bases; nucleotides not matched to a gene: 9. CDR3 amino acids: CSVLDRLFETQYF. The CDR3 DNA is TGCAGCGTACTGGACAGGTTGTTTGAGACCCAGTACTTC.

The chain has TRBV6-1 and TRBJ2-1, with 7 positions matching TRBD2. Trimming took 3 bases from V and 5 from J; bases not matched to a gene: 13. The CDR3 sequence is 17 residues long. Per the germline V gene, CDR1 is MNHNS and CDR2 is SASEGT. CDR3 sequence reads: CASSDIRFGTMNNEQFF. The CDR3 DNA reads TGTGCCAGCAGTGATATAAGGTTCGGGACTATGAACAATGAGCAGTTCTTC.

The chain has TRBV5-6 and TRBJ2-7, with no clear D. This CDR3 is 12 amino acids long. Deletions cut 2 bases from V and 4 bases from J, with 7 bases between. Germline-derived CDR1 and CDR2 are SGHDT and YYEEEE. This chain's CDR3 is CASSFLAYEQYF. CDR3 DNA sequence: TGTGCCAGCAGCTTTTTAGCATACGAGCAGTACTTC.

The chain employs TRBV2 and TRBJ2-1; 8 bases map to TRBD2. The CDR3 extends over 16 amino acids. V was clipped by 6 bases and J by 2 bases; unmatched bases: 9. The germline CDR1 and CDR2 sequences are SNHLY and FYNNEI. The CDR3 nucleotides read TGTGCCAGCAGACCCGAAGGGGGACTAGCCTACAATGAGCAGTTCTTC. It translates to CASRPEGGLAYNEQFF. Filled out from reference TRBV2 and TRBJ2-1, the complete variable domain reads EPEVTQTPSHQVTQMGQEVILRCVPISNHLYFYWYRQILGQKVEFLVSFYNNEISEKSEIFDDQFSVERPDGSNFTLKIRSTKLEDSAMYFCASRPEGGLAYNEQFFGPGTRLTVL.

The rearrangement joins TRBV6-5 to TRBJ2-7, with TRBD2 identical over 8 bases. Germline V gives CDR1 MNHEY, CDR2 SVGAGI. Germline trimming cut 2 bases from V and 4 bases from J; bases unmatched to any gene: 7. CDR3 size: 15 residues. The CDR3 sequence: CASSYPREGRYEQYF. CDR3 sequence (DNA): TGTGCCAGCAGTTACCCCCGGGAGGGCCGGTACGAGCAGTACTTC.

The chain employs TRBV9 and TRBJ2-4; 7 positions match TRBD2. The CDR3 is 16 amino acids. Germline trimming cut 0 bases from V and 3 bases from J; bases unmatched to any gene: 6. CDR1 SGDLS and CDR2 YYNGEE come from the germline V gene. CDR3 sequence (DNA): TGTGCCAGCAGCGTAGGGGAAGGACTAGGCAAAAACATTCAGTACTTC. Amino acid sequence: CASSVGEGLGKNIQYF.

The V gene is TRBV19, the J gene TRBJ1-2; a possible D gene is TRBD1 (6 bases). Per the germline V gene, CDR1 is LNHDA and CDR2 is SQIVND (reference sequence). This CDR3 region has 13 residues. Deletions cut 4 bases from V and 5 bases from J, with 11 bases between. CDR3 coding DNA: TGTGCCAGTAGTAGGGGTAGGGGGTATGGCTACACCTTC. Protein: CASSRGRGYGYTF.